The 12 T cell receptor beta chains given below trace back to one sample, sequenced in a study of spatial heterogeneity in lung cancer. Time point denoted: sample taken at primary tumor resection. Tumor, nontumor lung or frozen PBMC supplied whole RNA that was sequenced unsorted. TCRdb reprocessed the 5' RACE reads with MiXCR, giving one entry per CDR3 protein. The table lists about 11,000 distinct CDR3 sequences, 3% to 5% of them singletons. This sample comprised normal lung tissue next to the tumor, obtained at surgery. The receptors here all came from a male donor with early-stage non-small cell lung cancer.

This clonotype appeared many times. For a library built for alpha chains, this beta chain is a stray read; little rests on its size. The rearrangement uses TRBV6-2 or TRBV6-3 and TRBJ2-5; the match to TRBD2 covers 9 bases. Germline V CDR1 and CDR2: MNHEY, SVGEGT. V lost 4 bases and J lost 6; bases outside the gene matches: 12. CDR3 size: 16 residues. The CDR3 DNA reads TGTGCCAGCAGTTCGTCTAGCGGGGCCCGGGGGAAGACCCAGTACTTC. It yields the protein CASSSSSGARGKTQYF.

This clonotype was detected many times. Found in a library prepared for alpha chains, this beta chain is an off-target read, and its abundance has little meaning. The V gene is TRBV15, the J gene TRBJ1-2; weak D call: TRBD1 (5 bases). Trimming took off 2 bases at V and 4 bases at J, with 14 bases between the two ends. Germline V gene data show CDR1 as LNHNV and CDR2 as YYDKDF (reference sequence). The CDR3 contains 15 residues. The CDR3 nucleotides read TGTGCCACCAGCAGACTTACACGGGACGCCTATGGCTACACCTTC. Residues: CATSRLTRDAYGYTF. Full variable domain (missing parts from reference TRBV15 and TRBJ1-2): DAMVIQNPRYQVTQFGKPVTLSCSQTLNHNVMYWYQQKSSQAPKLLFHYYDKDFNNEADTPDNFQSRRPNTSFCFLDIRSPGLGDTAMYLCATSRLTRDAYGYTFGSGTRLTVV.

Judged by abundance, this clonotype is medium-sized. The library was prepared for alpha chains; this beta chain is a stray read, so its frequency means little. The rearrangement links TRBV20-1 to TRBJ2-7; no reliable D call. Germline V gene lookup returns CDR1 DFQATT and CDR2 SNEGSKA (reference sequence). V lost 0 bases and J 7 bases, leaving 13 bases between the germline ends. The CDR3 totals 13 residues. CDR3 nucleotides: TGCAGTGCTAGAGATCGCTGGCTGCGGGAGCAGTACTTC. Its protein is CSARDRWLREQYF.

This clonotype was seen ten or more times. This beta chain is a stray read from a library made for alpha chains; its abundance is not meaningful. The chain recombines TRBV20-1 with TRBJ2-3, with D perhaps being TRBD1 or TRBD2 (5 bases each). V shed 0 bases and J shed 3 bases, with 13 bases lying between them. CDR1 and CDR2 from the germline V gene are DFQATT and SNEGSKA (reference sequence). The CDR3 has 15 amino acids. The CDR3 here is CSARDGDVGTDTQYF. In DNA form, the CDR3 reads TGCAGTGCTAGAGATGGGGACGTTGGGACAGATACGCAGTATTTT.

This clonotype was seen many times. A library prepared for alpha chains yielded this beta chain as an off-target read; its size is of little meaning. DNA of the CDR3: TGTGCCAGCAGAAAGGTGGGGGCTGGCACAGATACGCAGTATTTT. Translating it yields CASRKVGAGTDTQYF. This rearrangement joins TRBV7-3 to TRBJ2-3, with D possibly being TRBD1 (6 bases). Germline V gene sequence: CDR1 SGHTA, CDR2 FQGTGA. This CDR3 contains 15 residues. V gave up 6 bases and J gave up 1 base, with 14 bases separating them.

The sample holds many counts of this clonotype. Since the library was made to target alpha chains, this beta chain is a stray read and its abundance is not meaningful. The chain couples TRBV11-2 to TRBJ2-3; 11 positions match TRBD2. Per the germline V gene, CDR1 is SGHAT and CDR2 is FQNNGV. J was trimmed by 2 bases and V by 5 bases; bases with no gene match: 3. CDR3 length: 15 residues. In nucleotides, the CDR3 is TGTGCCAGCAGCCCGGGACTAGCGGACACAGATACGCAGTATTTT. Translated, it gives CASSPGLADTDTQYF.

The sample holds many counts of this clonotype. Being off target in a library aimed at alpha chains, this beta chain has a size of little meaning. The chain uses TRBV27 and TRBJ2-2, with 8 bases lining up with TRBD1. CDR1 is MNHEY, CDR2 SMNVEV, per germline (reference sequence). V lost 5 bases to trimming and J lost 6 bases; unmatched junction nucleotides: 5. This CDR3 has 14 amino acids. The chain's CDR3 is CASSPTGESGELFF. In nucleotides, the CDR3 is TGTGCCAGCAGTCCGACAGGGGAGTCCGGGGAGCTGTTTTTT.

Judged by abundance, this clonotype is medium-sized. Found in a library prepared for alpha chains, this beta chain is an off-target read, and its abundance has little meaning. The V gene is TRBV4-3, the J gene TRBJ1-1; D is possibly TRBD1 (6 bases). CDR1 LGHNA and CDR2 YSLEER come from the germline V gene. Trimming stripped 5 bases from V and 4 bases from J, with 14 bases between. This CDR3 is built from 14 residues. CDR3 in DNA: TGCGCCAGCAGCGAGGACAGATCGGGCACTGAAGCTTTCTTT. Its protein product is CASSEDRSGTEAFF.

This clonotype was seen many times. A library prepared for alpha chains yielded this beta chain as an off-target read; its size is of little meaning. The chain combines TRBV20-1 with TRBJ2-3; 10 bases fit TRBD2. This CDR3 contains 15 residues. V was clipped by 1 base and J by 4 bases; unmatched bases: 5. Germline CDR1 DFQATT, CDR2 SNEGSKA (reference sequence). CDR3 DNA sequence: TGCAGTGCTAGAGTTATTAGCGGGAGGTCAGATACGCAGTATTTT. It codes for CSARVISGRSDTQYF.

On this clonotype: This beta chain appears as a stray read in a library generated for alpha chains; its size is not informative. The chain combines TRBV7-2 with TRBJ1-1; D is ambiguous. CDR3 length: 13 residues. CDR1 and CDR2 from the germline V gene are SGHTA and FQGNSA. The V end was cut by 0 bases, the J end by 3 bases, with 5 bases between. In nucleotides, the CDR3 is TGTGCCAGCAGCTTAGCCGGGGACACTGAAGCTTTCTTT. Translated, it gives CASSLAGDTEAFF.

Ten or more counts support this clonotype. For a library built for alpha chains, this beta chain is a stray read; little rests on its size. The rearrangement joins TRBV19 to TRBJ2-3; TRBD1 matches 8 bases. This CDR3 region has 18 residues. The germline V gene has CDR1 LNHDA and CDR2 SQIVND (reference sequence). Trimming cost V 5 bases and J 0 bases; bases outside gene matches: 13. CDR3 bases: TGTGCCAGTAGTTCTAAAGGGGGGACAGGACTCAGCACAGATACGCAGTATTTT. This encodes CASSSKGGTGLSTDTQYF.

This clonotype has a single count. Since a much larger clone is just one base distant, this may be a read error. This beta chain turned up in a library designed for alpha chains; as an off-target read, its abundance says little. The chain recombines TRBV12-3 or TRBV12-4 with TRBJ1-1, with a tentative D call TRBD1 (5 bases). The CDR3 contains 15 residues. V was cut by 5 bases and J by 5 bases, with 18 bases left in between. CDR3 nucleotide sequence: TGTGCCAGCAGTCCCCCTTGCGGGGGGAGGACTGAAGCTTTCTTT. Its translation is CASSPPCGGRTEAFF.